These 26 T cell receptor beta chains were all obtained from the same sample, sequenced in a study of T cell responses to AZD1222 COVID-19 vaccine. Assay: immunoSEQ multiplex PCR; the TCRdb copy retains only in-frame clones and omits some. The table includes around 100,000 clones, about 87% detected once. The sample consisted of peripheral blood, taken on day 0 of AZD1222 vaccination. The receptors come from an adult in good health.

This rearrangement joins TRBV9 to TRBJ1-6; 7 bases match TRBD1. CDR1 and CDR2 from the germline V gene are SGDLS and YYNGEE. Losses at the gene ends were 1 base for V and 6 bases for J; bases not matched to a gene: 10. The CDR3 runs to 17 residues. The CDR3 loop is CASSVSGQTGPNSPLHF. In DNA form, the CDR3 reads TGTGCCAGCAGCGTAAGTGGCCAGACAGGGCCTAATTCACCCCTCCACTTT.

The gene calls are TRBV2 and TRBJ2-3, with a possible D match to TRBD2 (6 bases). The CDR3 length is 15 residues. Trimming removed 9 bases from V and 6 bases from J, with 22 bases in between. The V gene's germline CDR1 is SNHLY and CDR2 FYNNEI. DNA for the CDR3: TGTGCCAGTCGGGACTCACCCTTCGGTGGGGATACGCAGTATTTT. It is translated as CASRDSPFGGDTQYF. The whole variable domain, remainder taken from reference TRBV2 and TRBJ2-3, is EPEVTQTPSHQVTQMGQEVILRCVPISNHLYFYWYRQILGQKVEFLVSFYNNEISEKSEIFDDQFSVERPDGSNFTLKIRSTKLEDSAMYFCASRDSPFGGDTQYFGPGTRLTVL.

The V call is TRBV7-3, the J call TRBJ2-7, with unresolved D. The CDR3 extends over 13 amino acids. Germline lookup yields CDR1 SGHTA and CDR2 FQGTGA. V lost 1 base and J 3 bases, leaving 7 bases between the germline ends. In DNA, the CDR3 is TGTGCCAGCAGCTTAATGGCAGGCTACGAGCAGTACTTC. It is translated as CASSLMAGYEQYF.

The chain is built from TRBV18 and TRBJ1-4, with D unresolved. This CDR3 comprises 15 residues. CDR1 and CDR2 (germline): KGHSH, LQKENI. V was clipped by 6 bases and J by 8 bases, with 19 bases between them. The CDR3: CASSYLGDQGEKLFF. As DNA, the CDR3 is TGTGCCAGCTCGTATCTGGGCGATCAAGGGGAAAAACTGTTTTTT.

V gene TRBV19 combines with J gene TRBJ2-7, with TRBD1 as a possible D gene (5 bases). Germline CDR1 LNHDA, CDR2 SQIVND (reference sequence). V was shortened by 4 bases and J by 5 bases, with 12 bases between the two germline ends. The CDR3 extends over 13 amino acids. The CDR3 region has the DNA TGTGCCAGTAGTAAGGCAGGGTCCAACGAGCAGTACTTC. Amino acid sequence: CASSKAGSNEQYF. Based on the CDR3 plus reference TRBV19 and TRBJ2-7, the full variable domain is DGGITQSPKYLFRKEGQNVTLSCEQNLNHDAMYWYRQDPGQGLRLIYYSQIVNDFQKGDIAEGYSVSREKKESFPLTVTSAQKNPTAFYLCASSKAGSNEQYFGPGTRLTVT.

This clone was observed once. The V call is TRBV4-3, the J call TRBJ1-2; D uncertain. This CDR3 region has 13 residues. CDR1 and CDR2 from the germline V gene are LGHNA and YSLEER. Trimming cost V 2 bases and J 4 bases, with 8 bases left between them. CDR3: CASSQHQFYGYTF. Written as DNA, the CDR3 is TGCGCCAGCAGCCAACACCAGTTCTATGGCTACACCTTC.

This clone has just a few counts. The rearrangement links TRBV19 to TRBJ1-5, with 8 bases aligning to TRBD1. Losses at the gene ends were 1 base for V and 6 bases for J; bases not matched to a gene: 8. This CDR3 has 16 amino acids. Germline-derived CDR1 and CDR2 are LNHDA and SQIVND (reference sequence). The CDR3 reads CASSIGGGQGSQPQHF. The CDR3 region has the DNA TGTGCCAGTAGTATAGGGGGCGGACAGGGAAGTCAGCCCCAGCATTTT.

The V call is TRBV6-1, the J call TRBJ1-1; D unresolved. V was clipped by 8 bases and J by 1 base, with 11 bases between them. This CDR3 comprises 13 residues. The germline V gene has CDR1 MNHNS and CDR2 SASEGT. CDR3 nucleotides: TGTGCCAGCGGAAAGTCAGAGAACACTGAAGCTTTCTTT. It codes for CASGKSENTEAFF.

The chain carries TRBV18 and TRBJ1-1; D ambiguous. Germline V gene sequence: CDR1 KGHSH, CDR2 LQKENI. The length of the CDR3 is 15 residues. Trimming stripped 1 base from V and 4 bases from J, with 13 bases between. CDR3 sequence (DNA): TGTGCCAGCTCACCACAGGAGGGAGAGGTCACTGAAGCTTTCTTT. It translates to CASSPQEGEVTEAFF.

The V gene is TRBV30, the J gene TRBJ1-2, with 7 bases lining up with TRBD1. The germline V gene has CDR1 GTSNPN and CDR2 SVGIG (reference sequence). V gave up 5 bases and J gave up 5 bases; unmatched junction bases: 5. The CDR3 spans 12 residues. The CDR3 here is CAWGDRTYGYTF. The CDR3 nucleotides are TGTGCCTGGGGGGACAGAACTTATGGCTACACCTTC.

The chain couples TRBV5-1 to TRBJ2-7; possibly TRBD2 for D (5 bases). The CDR3 totals 14 residues. In germline, CDR1 is SGHRS, CDR2 YFSETQ. Trimming took 4 bases from V and 3 from J, leaving 14 bases between them. CDR3 DNA: TGCGCCAGCAGCCCGGGGTGGCTGGTCTACGAGCAGTACTTC. This translates into CASSPGWLVYEQYF.

The V and J genes are TRBV19 and TRBJ1-5; no clear D. The CDR3 contains 16 residues. Between the trimmed V and J ends, which lost 2 bases and 2 bases, there was a span of 13 bases. Germline V gene lookup returns CDR1 LNHDA and CDR2 SQIVND (reference sequence). Here the CDR3 DNA reads TGTGCCAGTAGTATACAGGACGCGAGGGGCAATCAGCCCCAGCATTTT. The encoded protein is CASSIQDARGNQPQHF.

The chain recombines TRBV19 with TRBJ1-1; a weak D match, TRBD1 (6 bases). Trimming removed 3 bases from V and 0 bases from J, with 14 bases in between. Per the germline V gene, CDR1 is LNHDA and CDR2 is SQIVND (reference sequence). The CDR3 totals 16 residues. CDR3 residues: CASSIPGTTLNTEAFF. CDR3 DNA sequence: TGTGCCAGTAGTATCCCCGGGACAACTTTGAACACTGAAGCTTTCTTT.

V usage is TRBV5-1 and J usage is TRBJ1-4, with TRBD1 matching 8 bases. This CDR3 contains 14 residues. The junction had 7 bases not matched to a gene; V was cut back by 4 bases and J by 8 bases. CDR1 and CDR2 from the germline V gene are SGHRS and YFSETQ. DNA of the CDR3: TGCGCCAGCAGCCCGACAGGGGACGGCGAAAAACTGTTTTTT. Protein sequence: CASSPTGDGEKLFF.

This clone was detected once. DNA of the CDR3: TGTGCCAGCAGCTTAGATCTGGGCAACCCTGGTGCAGCTTTCTTT. The encoded protein is CASSLDLGNPGAAFF. The chain uses TRBV11-2 and TRBJ1-1; no clear D gene. The CDR3 totals 15 residues. V lost 0 bases and J lost 10, with 18 bases in between. The germline V gene has CDR1 SGHAT and CDR2 FQNNGV.

V and J are TRBV29-1 and TRBJ2-5; D perhaps matches TRBD2 (6 bases). Germline CDR1 and CDR2: SQVTM and ANQGSEA. This CDR3 has 12 residues. V was shortened by 5 bases and J by 5 bases, with 12 bases between the two germline ends. CDR3 sequence: CSVFYGGETQYF. CDR3 in DNA: TGCAGCGTTTTTTATGGGGGGGAGACCCAGTACTTC. Supplemented by reference TRBV29-1 and TRBJ2-5, the full variable domain reads SAVISQKPSRDICQRGTSLTIQCQVDSQVTMMFWYRQQPGQSLTLIATANQGSEATYESGFVIDKFPISRPNLTFSTLTVSNMSPEDSSIYLCSVFYGGETQYFGPGTRLLVL.

This sequence joins TRBV7-2 and TRBJ1-2; 7 bases map to TRBD1. The CDR3 is 16 amino acids. V lost 4 bases and J lost 3; bases outside the gene matches: 11. Per the germline V gene, CDR1 is SGHTA and CDR2 is FQGNSA. This CDR3 is CASSSRQGRADYGYTF. In DNA, the CDR3 is TGTGCCAGCAGCTCTCGACAGGGTCGAGCTGACTATGGCTACACCTTC.

This rearrangement joins TRBV5-1 to TRBJ2-1; 8 bases are a match to TRBD1. The V segment lost 4 bases and the J segment 8 bases; nucleotides outside the gene matches: 5. Germline CDR1 and CDR2: SGHRS and YFSETQ. This CDR3 is built from 13 residues. CDR3 nucleotides: TGCGCCAGCAGCGTGGACAGGGCGGATGAGCAGTTCTTC. It is translated as CASSVDRADEQFF.

The chain joins TRBV29-1 to TRBJ1-4; D gene uncertain. The V and J ends lost 7 bases and 5 bases respectively, with 11 bases between them. The CDR3 is 12 residues long. CDR1 and CDR2 (germline): SQVTM, ANQGSEA. CDR3 bases: TGCAGCGCTGCGTGGCGGAATGAAAAACTGTTTTTT. This codes for CSAAWRNEKLFF.

This clone was counted between two and nine times. V gene TRBV2 combines with J gene TRBJ2-7; no firm D call. Germline V lookup: CDR1 SNHLY, CDR2 FYNNEI. CDR3 length: 13 residues. The ends were cut back, 6 bases at V and 0 bases at J, with 9 bases in the middle. The CDR3 spells CASSASGSYEQYF. In nucleotides, the CDR3 is TGTGCCAGCAGCGCGTCGGGCTCCTACGAGCAGTACTTC.

The J gene is TRBJ2-2, the V gene TRBV10-3; 7 bases fit TRBD1. The V and J ends lost 3 bases and 4 bases, in that order; junction bases with no gene match: 5. This CDR3 contains 15 residues. Germline lookup yields CDR1 ENHRY and CDR2 SYGVKD. The CDR3 reads CAISDKRTGTGELFF. CDR3 bases: TGTGCCATCAGTGATAAGCGGACAGGCACCGGGGAGCTGTTTTTT.

The rearrangement uses TRBV24-1 and TRBJ2-1; 9 bases line up with TRBD2. There are 15 residues in the CDR3. V lost 6 bases to trimming and J lost 4 bases; unmatched junction nucleotides: 6. CDR1 is KGHDR, CDR2 SFDVKD, per germline. Written as DNA, the CDR3 is TGTGCCACCAGTACCCCTAGCGGGAATTACAATGAGCAGTTCTTC. Translation: CATSTPSGNYNEQFF.

The gene calls are TRBV5-4 and TRBJ1-2; D is uncertain. Trimming pared 2 bases from V and 4 bases from J, leaving 9 bases between. Germline assignment: CDR1 SGHNT and CDR2 YYREEE (reference sequence). The length of the CDR3 is 13 residues. The CDR3 here is CASSFTGSYGYTF. The CDR3 DNA reads as TGTGCCAGCAGCTTCACGGGGAGCTATGGCTACACCTTC.

The chain uses TRBV5-1 and TRBJ2-5; D unclear. CDR3 length equals 14 residues. Trimming took 4 bases from V and 5 from J, leaving 15 bases between them. Germline V CDR1 and CDR2: SGHRS, YFSETQ. The CDR3 DNA is TGCGCCAGCAGCGCCCCACAGCGCCCGGAGACCCAGTACTTC. This gives the protein CASSAPQRPETQYF.

The chain uses TRBV11-2 and TRBJ1-2; D is unresolved. The germline gives CDR1 SGHAT, CDR2 FQNNGV. The CDR3 consists of 14 residues. V was trimmed by 0 bases and J by 7 bases, leaving 12 bases between them. CDR3 region: CASSLESGSGGYTF. CDR3 coding DNA: TGTGCCAGCAGCTTAGAGTCCGGGTCGGGTGGCTACACCTTC.

Turning to this clone: Different DNA sequences within this sample yield the same CDR3. This chain joins TRBV2 and TRBJ1-4; tentatively, D is TRBD1 (6 bases). CDR3 size: 15 residues. V gave up 0 bases and J gave up 5 bases, with 10 bases separating them. Germline V lookup: CDR1 SNHLY, CDR2 FYNNEI. Here the CDR3 DNA reads TGTGCCAGCAGTGAAGCGGGTACAGGGAATGAAAAACTGTTTTTT. This sequence encodes CASSEAGTGNEKLFF. The entire variable domain, with the rest obtained from reference TRBV2 and TRBJ1-4, is as follows: EPEVTQTPSHQVTQMGQEVILRCVPISNHLYFYWYRQILGQKVEFLVSFYNNEISEKSEIFDDQFSVERPDGSNFTLKIRSTKLEDSAMYFCASSEAGTGNEKLFFGSGTQLSVL.